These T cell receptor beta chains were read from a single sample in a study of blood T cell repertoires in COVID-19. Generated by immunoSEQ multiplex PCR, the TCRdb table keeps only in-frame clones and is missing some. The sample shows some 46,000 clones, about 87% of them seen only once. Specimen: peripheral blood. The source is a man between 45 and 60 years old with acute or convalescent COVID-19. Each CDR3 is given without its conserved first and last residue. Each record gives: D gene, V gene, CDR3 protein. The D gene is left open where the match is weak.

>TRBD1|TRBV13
ASSLGVGGTGATEAF
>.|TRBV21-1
ASSKRWLASNNEQF
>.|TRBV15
ATSGYRDATDTQY
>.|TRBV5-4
ASSLTEYTGELF
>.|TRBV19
ASSMGGRPYYGYT
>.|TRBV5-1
ASSLGPGQNTEAF
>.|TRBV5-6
ASSLASTGRNYGYT
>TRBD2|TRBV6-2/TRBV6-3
ASSYGGVSYNEQF
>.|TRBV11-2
ASSLGGTYNEQF
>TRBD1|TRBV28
ASYQGATNEKLF
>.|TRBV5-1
ASSLVGVNWETQY
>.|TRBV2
ASILPYGGYGYT
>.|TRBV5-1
ASSLSSSSYNEQF
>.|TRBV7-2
ASSLRRGTAYSYEQY
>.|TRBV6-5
ASSYSRERGYT
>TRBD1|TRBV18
ASSLNRGYAEAF
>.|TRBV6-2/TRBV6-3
ASSYGGNQPQH
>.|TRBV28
ASRKTDYTEAF
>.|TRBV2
ASNDRVLRDTEAF
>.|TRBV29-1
SVGSGTDTQY
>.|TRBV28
ASSLLGRSLH
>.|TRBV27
ASSLSTRSTYEQY
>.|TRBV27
ASSLYGAGVVQPQH
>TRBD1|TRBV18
ASSPGQGVTGELF
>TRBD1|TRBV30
AWSADRGYSPLH